This TCR beta chain was identified in a study of human T cells and chemical hapten exposure. Turning to the study itself: The variation in per-sample TCR yields arose mainly from small differences in pooled library volumes.

Individual cDNA molecules received unique molecular identifiers in the library. In the authors' workflow: With a range of about 23,224 to 750,000, the median per sample was 95,638 TCRs. One entry per CDR3 protein results from TCRdb running MiXCR on the 5' RACE reads. Clone size and V and J calls follow TCRdb, not the original study. The table shows approximately 140,000 distinct CDR3 sequences, with 4.1% occurring only once. This clonotype was observed at least ten times. Its cognate antigen is unknown. Study outcomes and limitations: TCRs above 1 in 1000 frequency stayed constant with DPC sensitization.

RNA extraction used unfractionated whole blood as the source of total RNA. CDR1 and CDR2 (germline): LGHDT, YNNKEL (reference sequence). CDR3 size: 14 residues. Trimming took off 0 bases at V and 4 bases at J, with 9 bases between the two ends. The source is a female donor in good health. V gene TRBV3-1 combines with J gene TRBJ1-2; a weak D match, TRBD1 (5 bases). The chain's CDR3 is CASSQDRVGYGYTF. The CDR3 DNA reads TGTGCCAGCAGCCAAGACAGGGTAGGCTATGGCTACACCTTC.